This T cell receptor beta chain was sequenced for a study of PD-1 blockade in classical Hodgkin lymphoma. CDR1 ENHRY and CDR2 SYGVKD come from the germline V gene. V dropped 2 bases and J dropped 5 bases, with 10 bases sitting between them. There are 14 residues in the CDR3. There was relapse after autologous stem cell transplantation in every patient, and there was variation in brentuximab vedotin exposure. Generated by immunoSEQ multiplex PCR, the TCRdb table keeps only in-frame clones and is missing some. Here the sample spans around 27,000 clones, approximately 82% being singletons. This chain joins TRBV10-3 and TRBJ2-1; D is undetermined. This material consisted of peripheral blood mononuclear cells (PBMCs), taken before the second cycle of nivolumab. This sequence originates from a human donor with classical Hodgkin lymphoma. The CDR3: CAISELRFDNEQFF. In DNA, the CDR3 is TGTGCCATCAGTGAGCTAAGATTCGACAATGAGCAGTTCTTC.